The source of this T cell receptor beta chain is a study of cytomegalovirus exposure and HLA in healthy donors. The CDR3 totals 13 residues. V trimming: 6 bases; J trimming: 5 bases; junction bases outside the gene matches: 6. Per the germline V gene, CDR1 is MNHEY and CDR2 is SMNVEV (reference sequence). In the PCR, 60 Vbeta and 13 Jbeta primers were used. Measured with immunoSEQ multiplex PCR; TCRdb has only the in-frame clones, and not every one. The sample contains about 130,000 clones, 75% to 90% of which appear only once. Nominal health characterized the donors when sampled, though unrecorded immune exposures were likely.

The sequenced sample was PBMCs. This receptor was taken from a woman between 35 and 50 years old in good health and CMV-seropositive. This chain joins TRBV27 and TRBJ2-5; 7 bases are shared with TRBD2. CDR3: CASRIAGGETQYF. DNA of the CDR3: TGTGCCAGCAGAATAGCGGGCGGGGAGACCCAGTACTTC.